These 15 T cell receptor beta chains came from one sample sequenced in a study of blood T cells in healthy people across ages. PCR was performed a second time for about 7 to 12 cycles using a sample-barcoded 5' primer and a J-beta primer mix. TCRdb reprocessed the 5' RACE reads via MiXCR and lists one record per CDR3 protein. Seen here are 1.5 million to 2 million distinct CDR3 sequences, under 30% observed once, and the top ten hold around 7.7%. Material for sequencing was blood. Receptors were obtained from a young woman in good health.

This clonotype has a handful of counts. The chain uses TRBV21-1 and TRBJ2-1. TRBV21-1 is a pseudogene. The length of the CDR3 is 15 residues. This chain's CDR3 is CASSKVGVPFNEQFF. CDR3 nucleotide sequence: TGTGCCAGCAGCAAAGTAGGTGTACCGTTCAATGAGCAGTTCTTC.

This clonotype has just a few counts. V gene TRBV6-1 combines with J gene TRBJ2-1, with 7 positions matching TRBD2. CDR3 length: 15 residues. J gave up 0 bases and V 6 bases, and 5 bases lay outside the gene matches. The V gene's germline CDR1 is MNHNS and CDR2 SASEGT. The CDR3 DNA reads TGTGCCAGCAGGACTAGCCACGGCTCCTACAATGAGCAGTTCTTC. This encodes CASRTSHGSYNEQFF.

This sequence joins TRBV7-2 and TRBJ1-2; the match to TRBD1 covers 7 bases. The V and J ends lost 4 bases and 4 bases, in that order; junction bases with no gene match: 6. This CDR3 spans 14 amino acids. Looked up from germline, CDR1 is SGHTA and CDR2 is FQGNSA. Written as DNA, the CDR3 is TGTGCCAGCAGCTCATACAGGGGTGGCTATGGCTACACCTTC. Encoded protein: CASSSYRGGYGYTF.

The chain carries TRBV2 and TRBJ1-2; D not certain. With 3 bases removed from V and 6 bases from J, the gap between germline ends came to 8 bases. The germline V gene encodes CDR1 SNHLY and CDR2 FYNNEI. The CDR3 consists of 12 residues. CDR3 region: CASSEWANGYTF. CDR3 DNA sequence: TGTGCCAGCAGTGAGTGGGCGAATGGCTACACCTTC. Combining the CDR3 with reference TRBV2 and TRBJ1-2 gives the whole variable domain EPEVTQTPSHQVTQMGQEVILRCVPISNHLYFYWYRQILGQKVEFLVSFYNNEISEKSEIFDDQFSVERPDGSNFTLKIRSTKLEDSAMYFCASSEWANGYTFGSGTRLTVV.

This clonotype was detected a few times. This chain joins TRBV7-9 and TRBJ1-1; D not certain. Germline loops: CDR1 SEHNR, CDR2 FQNEAQ (reference sequence). CDR3 length: 14 residues. With 1 base removed from V and 7 bases from J, the gap between germline ends came to 13 bases. The CDR3 DNA is TGTGCCAGCAGCTTAGTATCGGTGGTCTTTGAAGCTTTCTTT. This translates into CASSLVSVVFEAFF.

This clonotype appeared once. This may come from a read error, since a much larger clone is one base off. CDR3 region: CASSLVGHSTDTQYF. CDR3 in DNA: TGTGCCAGCAGCTTAGTAGGGCATAGCACAGATACGCAGTATTTT. The chain uses TRBV7-6 and TRBJ2-3, with D hard to call. Germline CDR1 and CDR2: SGHVS and FNYEAQ. The CDR3 contains 15 residues. V dropped 1 base and J dropped 0 bases, with 8 bases sitting between them.

This clonotype occurred a few times. This chain joins TRBV6-1 and TRBJ1-2, with D uncertain. V shed 3 bases and J shed 0 bases, with 17 bases lying between them. From germline, CDR1 is MNHNS and CDR2 SASEGT. The CDR3 loop spans 17 amino acids. CDR3 coding DNA: TGTGCCAGCAGTGAGACCGGTTGGTCTGCGCCTAACTATGGCTACACCTTC. The encoded protein is CASSETGWSAPNYGYTF.

The sample holds a few counts of this clonotype. The rearrangement uses TRBV5-5 and TRBJ1-1, with unresolved D. CDR1 SGHKS and CDR2 YYEKEE come from the germline V gene (reference sequence). The ends were cut back, 3 bases at V and 1 base at J, with 13 bases in the middle. This CDR3 comprises 15 residues. The CDR3 bases are TGTGCCAGCAGCTGGGGTCGGGATAAGAACACTGAAGCTTTCTTT. Translating gives CASSWGRDKNTEAFF.

The chain carries TRBV2 and TRBJ2-1; 7 bases match TRBD1. V dropped 6 bases and J dropped 8; count of bases not matched to a gene: 10. CDR3 size: 14 residues. CDR1 is SNHLY and CDR2 is FYNNEI in the germline V gene. This chain's CDR3 is CASRRQGTGDEQFF. CDR3 coding DNA: TGTGCCAGCAGGAGACAGGGTACTGGGGATGAGCAGTTCTTC.

The rearrangement links TRBV5-1 to TRBJ1-2, with a possible D match to TRBD1 (5 bases). Trimming took 4 bases from V and 8 from J, leaving 18 bases between them. The germline CDR1 and CDR2 sequences are SGHRS and YFSETQ. This CDR3 region has 14 residues. The CDR3 sequence: CASSPPRGGEGYTF. DNA of the CDR3: TGCGCCAGCAGCCCCCCTCGGGGAGGGGAAGGCTACACCTTC.

This clonotype was counted many times. This chain links TRBV12-3 or TRBV12-4 with TRBJ2-3; 8 bases map to TRBD2. Trimming at V came to 6 bases and at J to 2 bases, leaving 7 bases not matched to a gene. The CDR3 has 15 amino acids. The CDR3 here is CASSIAGISTDTQYF. CDR3 bases: TGTGCCAGCAGCATAGCGGGGATATCCACAGATACGCAGTATTTT.

This clonotype was picked up many times. The chain carries TRBV5-1 and TRBJ2-7; no clear D. The CDR3 totals 14 residues. Trimming stripped 0 bases from V and 5 bases from J, with 12 bases between. Germline CDR1 reads SGHRS; CDR2 reads YFSETQ. CDR3 coding DNA: TGCGCCAGCAGCTTGGATGTGCCCCGAGACGAGCAGTACTTC. Protein product: CASSLDVPRDEQYF.

This clonotype occurred many times. The rearrangement links TRBV7-2 to TRBJ2-5; D perhaps matches TRBD2 (5 bases). The CDR3 has 14 residues. Between the trimmed V and J ends, which lost 5 bases and 4 bases, there was a span of 14 bases. Germline V lookup: CDR1 SGHTA, CDR2 FQGNSA. The CDR3 loop is CASSLTTRTETQYF. CDR3 bases: TGTGCCAGCAGCCTTACAACTAGAACAGAGACCCAGTACTTC.

On this clonotype itself: This may come from a read error, since a much larger clone is one base off. This chain joins TRBV5-1 and TRBJ2-7; 11 bases map to TRBD1. Germline V gene lookup returns CDR1 SGHRS and CDR2 YFSETQ. CDR3 size: 14 residues. Unmatched junction bases numbered 5, after V lost 4 bases and J lost 5 bases. CDR3 protein: CASSPRTGGHEQYF. In DNA, the CDR3 is TGCGCCAGCAGCCCGAGGACAGGGGGCCACGAGCAGTACTTC. The full variable domain, with the rest looked up from reference TRBV5-1 and TRBJ2-7, is KAGVTQTPRYLIKTRGQQVTLSCSPISGHRSVSWYQQTPGQGLQFLFEYFSETQRNKGNFPGRFSGRQFSNSRSEMNVSTLELGDSALYLCASSPRTGGHEQYFGPGTRLTVT.

The V call is TRBV20-1, the J call TRBJ2-6; 9 nucleotides line up with TRBD1. V shed 3 bases, J shed 0 bases, and the junction held 9 bases outside the gene matches. Germline V gene sequence: CDR1 DFQATT, CDR2 SNEGSKA (reference sequence). This CDR3 has 18 amino acids. This chain's CDR3 is CSARSPTGGPSGANVLTF. CDR3 coding DNA: TGCAGTGCTAGGAGTCCCACAGGGGGCCCCTCTGGGGCCAACGTCCTGACTTTC.